Listed below are T cell receptor beta chains from one sample, sequenced in a study of vaccination effects on CD4 cells after COVID-19. Only in-frame clones appear in the TCRdb table, and some are missing; sequencing was by immunoSEQ multiplex PCR. The table has tens of thousands of clones, over 60% seen once; the top ten hold 2% to 2.5%. Their recognized antigens are unknown. Sequencing used CD4+ T cells from PBMCs cultured without peptide, obtained before COVID-19 vaccination. The source is a human donor who received a COVID-19 vaccine. The CDR3 runs from the conserved cysteine through the conserved F or W. The D gene is left open where the match is weak. Rows give clone size only sometimes, using once, few, many, or a class for an expanded clone.

j_call v_call clone_size d_call cdr3_aa cdr3_nt
TRBJ1-5 TRBV2 few - CASSEGGRNNQPQHF TGTGCCAGCAGTGAGGGGGGGAGGAACAATCAGCCCCAGCATTTT
TRBJ1-5 TRBV6-6 few - CASSYVAASNQPQHF TGTGCCAGCAGTTACGTTGCGGCGAGCAATCAGCCCCAGCATTTT
TRBJ2-1 TRBV2 - - CASSEDSQLEQFF TGTGCCAGCAGTGAAGACAGTCAATTGGAGCAGTTCTTC
TRBJ1-1 TRBV18 - - CASSQGNTEAFF TGTGCCAGCTCACAAGGGAACACTGAAGCTTTCTTT
TRBJ1-2 TRBV18 - - CASSNQGNYGYTF TGTGCCAGCTCAAATCAGGGTAACTATGGCTACACCTTC
TRBJ1-2 TRBV30 - - CAWSVTAYGYTF TGTGCCTGGAGTGTGACCGCCTATGGCTACACCTTC
TRBJ1-5 TRBV18 - TRBD1 CASSPGGQNSNQPQHF TGTGCCAGCTCACCAGGGGGACAGAATAGCAATCAGCCCCAGCATTTT
TRBJ1-1 TRBV6-2/TRBV6-3 - - CASSSRTAGAFF TGTGCCAGCAGTTCCCGGACCGCGGGAGCTTTCTTT
TRBJ1-3 TRBV4-1 few - CASSQDYSLGNTIYF TGCGCCAGCAGCCAAGACTACTCTTTGGGAAACACCATATATTTT
TRBJ1-2 TRBV2 - - CASRWDPGGGYTF TGTGCCAGCAGGTGGGACCCCGGGGGCGGCTACACCTTC
TRBJ2-3 TRBV5-6 once TRBD2 CASSLWLWLAGAQRDTQYF TGTGCCAGCAGCTTGTGGCTGTGGCTAGCGGGGGCGCAGAGGGATACGCAGTATTTT
TRBJ2-1 TRBV14 once TRBD2 CASSQVPLAGGHGNEQFF TGTGCCAGCAGCCAAGTCCCCTTAGCGGGGGGGCATGGCAATGAGCAGTTCTTC
TRBJ1-1 TRBV19 - - CASSIGGVMNTEAFF TGTGCCAGTAGTATAGGCGGGGTTATGAACACTGAAGCTTTCTTT
TRBJ1-1 TRBV6-4 - TRBD1 CASTPWTGGPPHTEAFF TGTGCCAGCACTCCCTGGACAGGGGGCCCCCCCCACACTGAAGCTTTCTTT
TRBJ1-2 TRBV5-1 - - CASSLGVINYGYTF TGCGCCAGCAGCTTGGGAGTCATCAACTATGGCTACACCTTC
TRBJ1-5 TRBV7-6 - - CASSIGREGAQHF TGTGCCAGCAGCATCGGAAGAGAAGGGGCCCAGCATTTT
TRBJ1-5 TRBV3-1/TRBV3-2 - - CASSRGDNQPQHF TGTGCCAGCAGCCGAGGGGACAATCAGCCCCAGCATTTT
TRBJ1-3 TRBV5-6 - - CASRLRGTGNTIYF TGTGCCAGCAGACTGCGGGGGACTGGAAACACCATATATTTT
TRBJ1-1 TRBV2 - TRBD1 CASRQTGDTEAFF TGTGCCAGCAGACAAACAGGGGACACTGAAGCTTTCTTT
TRBJ1-1 TRBV3-1/TRBV3-2 - TRBD1 CASSQDADRGNTEAFF TGTGCCAGCAGCCAAGATGCCGACAGGGGAAACACTGAAGCTTTCTTT
TRBJ1-4 TRBV27 once TRBD1 CASSLLVPGQGGGEKLFF TGTGCCAGCAGTTTACTCGTCCCGGGACAGGGAGGAGGTGAAAAACTGTTTTTT
TRBJ1-2 TRBV10-2 few - CASSLGTVNYGYTF TGCGCCAGCAGCCTGGGAACAGTTAACTATGGCTACACCTTC
TRBJ1-5 TRBV6-5 - - CASSYTSNQPQHF TGTGCCAGCAGTTACACCAGCAATCAGCCCCAGCATTTT
TRBJ1-3 TRBV7-2 - - CASSLRVSGNTIYF TGTGCCAGCAGCTTAAGGGTCTCTGGAAACACCATATATTTT
TRBJ1-4 TRBV5-1 - - CASSLGAGPTQGEKLFF TGCGCCAGCAGCTTGGGGGCAGGGCCGACACAAGGTGAAAAACTGTTTTTT
TRBJ2-5 TRBV5-1 - - CASSLNLETQYF TGCGCCAGCAGCTTGAACTTGGAGACCCAGTACTTC
TRBJ1-2 TRBV5-5 - TRBD1 CASSLEAGGNYGYTF TGTGCCAGCAGCTTGGAAGCAGGGGGTAACTATGGCTACACCTTC
TRBJ2-1 TRBV2 - TRBD2 CASRLAGNNEQFF TGTGCCAGCCGACTAGCGGGGAACAATGAGCAGTTCTTC
TRBJ2-3 TRBV6-6 - TRBD2 CASSRTSGGSPDTQYF TGTGCCAGCAGTCGGACTAGCGGGGGCTCCCCAGATACGCAGTATTTT
TRBJ2-1 TRBV7-3 - TRBD2 CASSLVAGGQPNEQFF TGTGCCAGCAGCTTAGTCGCGGGGGGGCAACCCAATGAGCAGTTCTTC
TRBJ1-2 TRBV12-3/TRBV12-4 - - CASAAQALYGYTF TGTGCCAGCGCGGCCCAGGCCCTGTATGGCTACACCTTC
TRBJ1-1 TRBV29-1 few TRBD1 CSAYHGQGGTEAFF TGCAGCGCGTACCACGGACAGGGAGGAACTGAAGCTTTCTTT
TRBJ2-2 TRBV7-9 - - CASRPTQGVGTGELFF TGTGCCAGCAGACCAACCCAGGGAGTGGGCACCGGGGAGCTGTTTTTT
TRBJ2-5 TRBV24-1 - - CATSLRGGETQYF TGTGCCACCAGCCTCAGGGGGGGAGAGACCCAGTACTTC
TRBJ2-3 TRBV3-1/TRBV3-2 - - CASSQQLMDTQYF TGTGCCAGCAGCCAACAGTTAATGGATACGCAGTATTTT
TRBJ1-2 TRBV28 few TRBD1 CASSFPGTGGGGYTF TGTGCCAGCAGTTTCCCTGGGACAGGGGGCGGCGGCTACACCTTC
TRBJ2-1 TRBV6-4 - - CASSDSRGSNEQFF TGTGCCAGCAGTGACTCAAGGGGAAGCAATGAGCAGTTCTTC
TRBJ1-1 TRBV24-1 - - CATSSSNVAEAFF TGTGCCACCTCATCCTCGAACGTCGCTGAAGCTTTCTTT
TRBJ1-2 TRBV5-4 once - CASSRPGPRDFNYGYTF TGTGCCAGCAGCCGCCCGGGTCCCAGGGACTTTAACTATGGCTACACCTTC
TRBJ2-2 TRBV6-1 few - CATSVPVNTGELFF TGTGCCACCAGCGTCCCAGTGAACACCGGGGAGCTGTTTTTT
TRBJ2-2 TRBV7-3 - - CASSSGVTSGELFF TGTGCCAGCAGCTCAGGGGTTACGAGCGGGGAGCTGTTTTTT
TRBJ1-4 TRBV6-2/TRBV6-3 - - CASSSQAPRLVF TGTGCCAGCAGTTCCCAGGCCCCGCGTCTAGTTTTT
TRBJ2-2 TRBV7-3 few TRBD2 CASSFAGRDTGELFF TGTGCCAGCAGCTTTGCAGGGAGGGACACCGGGGAGCTGTTTTTT
TRBJ2-3 TRBV7-3 - TRBD2 CASSLGLAGGSTDTQYF TGTGCCAGCAGCCTGGGACTAGCGGGGGGGAGCACAGATACGCAGTATTTT
TRBJ2-5 TRBV4-2 - - CASSQDPGRQETQYF TGTGCCAGCAGCCAAGATCCGGGGCGTCAAGAGACCCAGTACTTC
TRBJ1-6 TRBV5-8 - - CASSLEGLPMVSLHF TGTGCCAGCAGCTTGGAAGGCTTACCTATGGTGTCCCTCCACTTT
TRBJ2-1 TRBV7-9 - - CASSFLSRLDEQFF TGTGCCAGCAGCTTTCTGAGCCGCCTGGATGAGCAGTTCTTC
TRBJ2-2 TRBV25-1 - TRBD2 CASSGLAGGRVAGELFF TGTGCCAGCAGTGGTCTAGCGGGGGGGCGCGTCGCCGGGGAGCTGTTTTTT